This T cell receptor (beta chain) was retrieved from a study of cytomegalovirus exposure and HLA in healthy donors. This PCR relied on a set of 60 Vbeta primers and 13 Jbeta primers. Clones were sequenced by immunoSEQ multiplex PCR, and TCRdb holds only the in-frame ones, with some missing. The table lists 150,000 to 200,000 clones, around 74% of them singletons, with about 2% in the top ten. The CDR3 has 13 amino acids. The TCR comes from a female donor in good health and CMV-seronegative. What was sequenced was PBMCs. This chain uses TRBV21-1 with TRBJ1-2. TRBV21-1 is reported as a pseudogene. In nucleotides, the CDR3 is TGTGCCAGCAGGCAGCCGCCGGGGTATGGCTACACCTTC. It yields the protein CASRQPPGYGYTF.